This T cell receptor (beta chain) originates from a study of cytomegalovirus exposure and HLA in healthy donors. Study background: Ancestry clustering placed around four fifths of approximately 370 genotyped donors in the Caucasian-associated cluster. Whole-study results and caveats: It was confirmed in vitro that a few of the CMV-associated chains were specific for CMV antigens. Per published accounts, TCR beta sequences correctly predicted the HLA-A and HLA-B alleles of most subjects.

This CDR3 is 14 amino acids long. The V gene lost 1 base and the J gene lost 8 bases, with 12 bases spanning the gap. The germline V gene encodes CDR1 SGHRS and CDR2 YFSETQ. In regard to this clone: Its antigen remains unknown.

Vbeta (60) and Jbeta (13) primers were used in the PCR. Profiled with immunoSEQ multiplex PCR; TCRdb holds only in-frame clones, not every one. The repertoire holds some 170,000 clones, with about 72% as singletons. Sequencing was done on a sample of PBMCs. The origin of this receptor is a man aged 25-45 years in good health and CMV-seropositive. V gene TRBV5-1 combines with J gene TRBJ1-4; a weak D match, TRBD1 (6 bases). The CDR3 protein is CASSLTGNNEKLFF. In DNA, the CDR3 is TGCGCCAGCAGCTTGACAGGGAATAACGAAAAACTGTTTTTT.